The 16 T cell receptor beta chains below come from one sample, sequenced in a study of T-cell memory formation after mild COVID-19. Each CDR3 protein is one row after TCRdb ran MiXCR on the 5' RACE reads. The sample shows about 150,000 distinct CDR3 sequences, less than 25% of them seen only once. The sequenced material came from PBMCs or a T cell subset sorted from them (not recorded which). The source is an adult woman who had mild COVID-19 (a few samples of this study predate the infection). Cell type and time point are not known.

This clonotype has more than one count but fewer than ten. The rearrangement links TRBV12-3 or TRBV12-4 to TRBJ1-2; 7 nucleotides line up with TRBD1. Losses at the gene ends were 4 bases for V and 4 bases for J; bases not matched to a gene: 0. The CDR3 is 12 amino acids. The CDR3 DNA is TGTGCCAGCAGTTACAGGGGCTATGGCTACACCTTC. As protein: CASSYRGYGYTF.

The gene calls are TRBV6-1 and TRBJ1-3, with D possibly matching TRBD1 (6 bases). The CDR3 has 16 residues. The germline V and J ends were trimmed by 4 bases and 15 bases, with 28 bases remaining between them. Germline V gene data show CDR1 as MNHNS and CDR2 as SASEGT. The CDR3 is CASSVAGTTFMNTPYF. CDR3 nucleotides: TGTGCCAGCAGTGTCGCCGGGACAACTTTTATGAATACTCCATATTTT.

The chain recombines TRBV13 with TRBJ2-1, with D hard to call. Germline CDR1 PRHDT, CDR2 FYEKMQ (reference sequence). This CDR3 is 11 amino acids long. Trimming left V 5 bases short and J 8 bases short, with 7 bases between. Written as DNA, the CDR3 is TGTGCCAGCAGCCTTTCGCATGAGCAGTTCTTC. Protein: CASSLSHEQFF.

This chain links TRBV9 with TRBJ2-3; D call uncertain. The CDR3 runs to 16 residues. Trimming stripped 0 bases from V and 2 bases from J, with 13 bases between. Germline lookup yields CDR1 SGDLS and CDR2 YYNGEE. This chain's CDR3 is CASSVDRVGATDTQYF. The CDR3 DNA is TGTGCCAGCAGCGTAGATAGGGTTGGCGCCACAGATACGCAGTATTTT.

The V and J genes are TRBV7-2 and TRBJ2-1; 14 nucleotides align to TRBD2. The ends lost 0 bases at V and 0 bases at J; junction bases unmatched: 1. Per germline, CDR1 SGHTA and CDR2 FQGNSA. The CDR3 sequence is 18 residues long. CDR3 amino acids: CASSLAGLAGASYNEQFF. CDR3 nucleotides: TGTGCCAGCAGCTTAGCGGGACTAGCGGGGGCCTCCTACAATGAGCAGTTCTTC.

This clonotype turned up a few times. The chain combines TRBV29-1 with TRBJ1-2; D is undetermined. The V end was cut by 7 bases, the J end by 1 base, with 13 bases between. Germline V lookup: CDR1 SQVTM, CDR2 ANQGSEA. This CDR3 has 13 amino acids. The CDR3 DNA is TGCAGCGCCCGCGGCGAAATTAACTATGGCTACACCTTC. It codes for CSARGEINYGYTF. The whole variable domain, filled in from reference TRBV29-1 and TRBJ1-2, reads SAVISQKPSRDICQRGTSLTIQCQVDSQVTMMFWYRQQPGQSLTLIATANQGSEATYESGFVIDKFPISRPNLTFSTLTVSNMSPEDSSIYLCSARGEINYGYTFGSGTRLTVV.

This clonotype came up a few times. The rearrangement links TRBV6-2 or TRBV6-3 to TRBJ1-1; 7 bases align to TRBD1. Germline V gene data show CDR1 as MNHEY and CDR2 as SVGEGT. V gave up 7 bases and J gave up 1 base; unmatched junction bases: 3. The CDR3 sequence is 13 residues long. CDR3 nucleotides: TGTGCCAGCAAACAGGGGTGGAACACTGAAGCTTTCTTT. Protein: CASKQGWNTEAFF.

This clonotype was counted only a few times. The chain is built from TRBV29-1 and TRBJ2-7, with 7 positions matching TRBD1. The CDR3 runs 17 residues. Per the germline V gene, CDR1 is SQVTM and CDR2 is ANQGSEA. V was pared by 2 bases and J by 4 bases, with 17 bases of the junction left unmatched. The CDR3 reads CSVERSNQVTGLYEQYF. CDR3 nucleotides: TGCAGCGTTGAAAGGTCTAATCAAGTGACAGGGTTGTACGAGCAGTACTTC.

The chain links TRBV7-6 to TRBJ2-7, with D maybe TRBD2 (6 bases). The V gene lost 4 bases and the J gene lost 1 base, with 11 bases spanning the gap. From germline, CDR1 is SGHVS and CDR2 FNYEAQ. This CDR3 has 14 residues. In nucleotides, the CDR3 is TGTGCCAGCAGCTCACCGGGACTGTCCTACGAGCAGTACTTC. Protein: CASSSPGLSYEQYF.

The genes are TRBV27 and TRBJ1-1; no definite D call. The CDR3 sequence is 11 residues long. Germline CDR1 is MNHEY and CDR2 is SMNVEV (reference sequence). Deletions cut 7 bases from V and 7 bases from J, with 10 bases between. The CDR3 bases are TGTGCCAGCAAAAACAGTATTGAAGCTTTCTTT. It specifies CASKNSIEAFF.

This clonotype was observed many times. The chain has TRBV7-8 and TRBJ2-3; 9 positions agree with TRBD1. Germline CDR1 and CDR2: SGHVS and FQNEAQ. V lost 4 bases and J lost 2; bases outside the gene matches: 4. The CDR3 totals 15 residues. Here the CDR3 DNA reads TGTGCCAGCAGCTCCGGGACAGGGTTCACAGATACGCAGTATTTT. Translated, it gives CASSSGTGFTDTQYF. Together with reference TRBV7-8 and TRBJ2-3, the CDR3 gives the full variable domain: GAGVSQSPRYKVAKRGQDVALRCDPISGHVSLFWYQQALGQGPEFLTYFQNEAQLDKSGLPSDRFFAERPEGSVSTLKIQRTQQEDSAVYLCASSSGTGFTDTQYFGPGTRLTVL.

The rearrangement uses TRBV7-8 and TRBJ2-5, with 7 bases matching TRBD2. Germline CDR1 is SGHVS and CDR2 is FQNEAQ. The CDR3 covers 16 residues. The V and J ends lost 0 bases and 3 bases, in that order; junction bases with no gene match: 7. The DNA of the CDR3 is TGTGCCAGCAGCTTAGCCCAGCGGGGTATTGAAGAGACCCAGTACTTC. It encodes CASSLAQRGIEETQYF.

This clonotype came up a few times. The genes are TRBV6-6 and TRBJ1-1; no definite D call. Trimming shortened V by 10 bases and J by 1 base, and 7 bases separated the two germline ends. CDR3 length: 11 amino acids. CDR1 and CDR2 (germline): MNHNY, SVGAGI (reference sequence). CDR3 in amino acids: CATWGNTEAFF. The CDR3 DNA sequence: TGTGCCACCTGGGGGAACACTGAAGCTTTCTTT.

This clonotype showed up many times. The chain uses TRBV7-9 and TRBJ2-3; TRBD1 or TRBD2 may be the D gene (5 bases each). Trimming took 1 base from V and 8 from J, leaving 13 bases between them. This CDR3 comprises 14 residues. Germline V gene data show CDR1 as SEHNR and CDR2 as FQNEAQ (reference sequence). The CDR3 loop is CASSLVTGTPTQYF. DNA for the CDR3: TGTGCCAGCAGCTTAGTGACCGGGACCCCTACGCAGTATTTT.

The chain couples TRBV9 to TRBJ2-1; D might be TRBD1 (6 bases). From germline, CDR1 is SGDLS and CDR2 YYNGEE. The germline V and J ends were trimmed by 3 bases and 4 bases, with 11 bases remaining between them. The CDR3 spans 14 residues. CDR3 DNA: TGTGCCAGCAGCGGGCTACAGGGATACAATGAGCAGTTCTTC. It encodes CASSGLQGYNEQFF.

This clonotype has just a few counts. This chain uses TRBV27 with TRBJ2-7, with 7 bases aligning to TRBD1. Germline V gene data show CDR1 as MNHEY and CDR2 as SMNVEV (reference sequence). There are 15 residues in the CDR3. J lost 3 bases, V lost 2 bases, and 7 bases had no gene match. DNA for the CDR3: TGTGCCAGCAGTTTAACGGATCCAGGGGGCTACGAGCAGTACTTC. Translation gives CASSLTDPGGYEQYF.